Listed below are T cell receptor beta chains from one sample, sequenced in a study of monozygotic twins with inflammatory bowel disease. TCRdb processed the 5' RACE reads again and assigns one entry to each CDR3 protein, with no DNA. The specimen's table records fewer than 200,000 distinct CDR3 sequences. Sequenced sample: blood. These receptors were taken from a human donor with ulcerative colitis or Crohn's disease, or a healthy co-twin of an affected twin (not recorded which). Both conserved end residues are part of each CDR3.

j_call,v_call,cdr3_aa
TRBJ1-1,TRBV11-1,CASSPHLVGGALRTEAFF
TRBJ1-3,TRBV29-1,CSVATSSGNTIYF
TRBJ1-3,TRBV15,CATRAGMFSGNTIYF
TRBJ2-1,TRBV20-1,CSAVTDSPGEQFF
TRBJ2-3,TRBV5-1,CASSLLGVTADTQYF
TRBJ2-2,TRBV10-3,CAISPKTGNTGELFF
TRBJ1-3,TRBV29-1,CSVLGLSGNTIYF
TRBJ1-2,TRBV24-1,CATSDLRFYGYTF
TRBJ2-7,TRBV18,CASSTSGSYEQYF
TRBJ1-4,TRBV6-5,CASSYQGTNEKLFF
TRBJ2-1,TRBV6-1,CASSRGSSYNEQFF
TRBJ1-1,TRBV5-4,CASSFPGMNTEAFF
TRBJ1-1,TRBV11-2,CASSLGRHLLNTEAFF
TRBJ1-4,TRBV4-1,CASSQDGLPSGNTNEKLFF
TRBJ2-3,TRBV29-1,CSGRGGPTDTQYF
TRBJ1-4,TRBV7-2,CASSLRQPNEKLFF
TRBJ2-1,TRBV10-3,CAISGARLAGTDEQFF
TRBJ1-1,TRBV7-2,CASSTRTGATEAFF
TRBJ2-5,TRBV19,CASSQRSGEKTQYF
TRBJ2-4,TRBV30,CAWRVAGAAKNIQYF
TRBJ2-1,TRBV12-3/TRBV12-4,CASSLEAAIWDEQFF
TRBJ2-2,TRBV28,CASSLRLAVFRGTGELFF
TRBJ2-7,TRBV5-1,CASSLETGQIRLYEQYF
TRBJ2-1,TRBV29-1,CSVLSSGSYNEQFF
TRBJ1-5,TRBV5-6,CASSMGRNNQPQHF
TRBJ2-3,TRBV20-1,CSAISGSSTDTQYF
TRBJ2-7,TRBV6-1,CASSLAGGSDEQYF
TRBJ2-1,TRBV15,CATSPLPRANNEQFF
TRBJ2-1,TRBV15,CATSRDRPSGNEQFF
TRBJ2-3,TRBV28,CASSSRPDTQYF
TRBJ2-7,TRBV6-1,CASREQGTYEQYF
TRBJ1-1,TRBV4-1,CASSQDQADRGGRDMNTEAFF
TRBJ2-3,TRBV11-2,CASSSGTGGAGLAVTDTQYF
TRBJ2-2,TRBV6-5,CASTLGGALTGELFF
TRBJ2-7,TRBV6-5,CASSFWGQGPYEQYF
TRBJ2-3,TRBV6-5,CASSYSNRVGFTDTQYF
TRBJ2-2,TRBV24-1,CATQTDYYGELFF
TRBJ2-7,TRBV7-3,CASSLLFYDSYEQYF
TRBJ2-7,TRBV27,CASSTGSRGGQYF
TRBJ2-1,TRBV24-1,CATSDPTSGSPRDEQFF
TRBJ2-1,TRBV28,CASHSPNSGQYNEQFF
TRBJ2-7,TRBV25-1,CASGLAGGNEQYF
TRBJ2-1,TRBV20-1,CSARKGGVAGQYNEQFF
TRBJ2-7,TRBV6-2/TRBV6-3,CASSYRATSGSSRTNYEQYF
TRBJ2-1,TRBV24-1,CATSEEYRDEQFF
TRBJ1-1,TRBV5-1,CASSLIRVGDTEAFF
TRBJ2-7,TRBV20-1,CSASSNVPPWEQYF
TRBJ2-3,TRBV12-3/TRBV12-4,CASSYRADTQYF